One sample yielded the 8 T cell receptor beta chains listed below, sequenced in a study of blood T cell repertoires in COVID-19. This table comes from immunoSEQ multiplex PCR, and its TCRdb copy is limited to in-frame clones, with some not included. The sample lists approximately 300,000 clones, 75% to 90% occurring once. The sequenced sample was PBMCs or T cells enriched from blood (not recorded which). These receptors all come from a woman aged 25-40 years who had been exposed to COVID-19.

The V gene is TRBV24-1, the J gene TRBJ2-7; 8 bases match TRBD1. Unmatched junction bases numbered 5, after V lost 5 bases and J lost 0 bases. Germline CDR1 reads KGHDR; CDR2 reads SFDVKD. The CDR3 is 15 residues long. In nucleotides, the CDR3 is TGTGCCACCAGTGTAGACAGGGGTACCTCCTACGAGCAGTACTTC. This codes for CATSVDRGTSYEQYF.

The chain employs TRBV24-1 and TRBJ2-3; 14 positions match TRBD2. Trimming at V came to 3 bases and at J to 5 bases, leaving 3 bases not matched to a gene. This CDR3 has 16 residues. The germline CDR1 and CDR2 sequences are KGHDR and SFDVKD. CDR3 residues: CATSDRLAGGGDTQYF. The CDR3 DNA sequence: TGTGCCACCAGTGATCGACTAGCGGGAGGGGGAGATACGCAGTATTTT.

CDR3 nucleotide sequence: TGTGCCAGCGGTGCGAACAGGGTCTGCCATGGCTACACCTTC. This sequence encodes CASGANRVCHGYTF. The chain employs TRBV21-1 and TRBJ1-2; the table's D gene call, TRBD1, was not cross checked with the DNA. TRBV21-1 is a documented pseudogene. The CDR3 is made up of 14 amino acids.

The V call is TRBV30, the J call TRBJ1-5, with D possibly TRBD1 on 6 matching bases. From germline, CDR1 is GTSNPN and CDR2 SVGIG (reference sequence). The CDR3 length is 14 residues. Trimming shortened V by 2 bases and J by 4 bases, and 12 bases separated the two germline ends. CDR3 sequence reads: CAWSTGRANQPQHF. CDR3 nucleotide sequence: TGTGCCTGGAGTACAGGGCGCGCGAATCAGCCCCAGCATTTT.

On this clone: Other DNA sequences in this specimen translate into the identical CDR3. The rearrangement joins TRBV9 to TRBJ1-2; 8 bases fit TRBD1. This CDR3 has 14 amino acids. V trimming: 2 bases; J trimming: 5 bases; junction bases outside the gene matches: 5. From germline, CDR1 is SGDLS and CDR2 YYNGEE. CDR3 loop: CASSVDTGGYGYTF. The CDR3 DNA follows: TGTGCCAGCAGCGTCGATACAGGGGGGTATGGCTACACCTTC.

The J gene is TRBJ2-5, the V gene TRBV7-2; 11 bases agree with TRBD2. The CDR3 has 16 amino acids. V dropped 5 bases and J dropped 1; count of bases not matched to a gene: 6. Germline V lookup: CDR1 SGHTA, CDR2 FQGNSA. As DNA, the CDR3 is TGTGCCAGCAGCCCGAGGACTAGCGGGTTCCAAGAGACCCAGTACTTC. Amino acids: CASSPRTSGFQETQYF.

The chain couples TRBV7-9 to TRBJ2-3; D may be TRBD2 (5 bases). V was clipped by 0 bases and J by 0 bases, with 13 bases between them. The germline V gene encodes CDR1 SEHNR and CDR2 FQNEAQ (reference sequence). CDR3 size: 17 residues. Here the CDR3 reads CASSLAEDYTSTDTQYF. Here the CDR3 DNA reads TGTGCCAGCAGCTTAGCGGAAGACTATACTAGCACAGATACGCAGTATTTT.

The rearrangement joins TRBV4-1 to TRBJ2-5; 9 nucleotides align to TRBD1. The germline V gene has CDR1 MGHRA and CDR2 YSYEKL. This CDR3 contains 17 residues. V was clipped by 1 base and J by 3 bases; unmatched bases: 9. CDR3 loop: CASSQGGQGRVEETQYF. In DNA form, the CDR3 reads TGCGCCAGCAGCCAAGGCGGACAGGGGCGTGTTGAAGAGACCCAGTACTTC.